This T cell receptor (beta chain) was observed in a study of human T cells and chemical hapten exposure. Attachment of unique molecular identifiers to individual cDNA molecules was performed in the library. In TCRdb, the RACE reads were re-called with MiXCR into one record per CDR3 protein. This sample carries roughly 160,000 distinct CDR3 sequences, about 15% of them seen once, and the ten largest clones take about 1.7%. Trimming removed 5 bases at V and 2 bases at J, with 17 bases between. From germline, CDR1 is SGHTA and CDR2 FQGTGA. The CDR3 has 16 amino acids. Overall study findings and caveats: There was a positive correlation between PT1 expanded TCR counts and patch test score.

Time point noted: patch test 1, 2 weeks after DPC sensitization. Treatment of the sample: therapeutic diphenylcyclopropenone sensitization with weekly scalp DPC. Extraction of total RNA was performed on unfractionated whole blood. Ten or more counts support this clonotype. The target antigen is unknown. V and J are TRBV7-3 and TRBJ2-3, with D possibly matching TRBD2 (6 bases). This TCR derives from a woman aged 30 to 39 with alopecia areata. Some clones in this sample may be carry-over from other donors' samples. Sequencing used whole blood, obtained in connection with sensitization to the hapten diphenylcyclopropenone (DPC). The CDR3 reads CASSLLGVAATDTQYF. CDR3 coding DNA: TGTGCCAGCAGCCTCCTAGGGGTAGCGGCCACAGATACGCAGTATTTT.